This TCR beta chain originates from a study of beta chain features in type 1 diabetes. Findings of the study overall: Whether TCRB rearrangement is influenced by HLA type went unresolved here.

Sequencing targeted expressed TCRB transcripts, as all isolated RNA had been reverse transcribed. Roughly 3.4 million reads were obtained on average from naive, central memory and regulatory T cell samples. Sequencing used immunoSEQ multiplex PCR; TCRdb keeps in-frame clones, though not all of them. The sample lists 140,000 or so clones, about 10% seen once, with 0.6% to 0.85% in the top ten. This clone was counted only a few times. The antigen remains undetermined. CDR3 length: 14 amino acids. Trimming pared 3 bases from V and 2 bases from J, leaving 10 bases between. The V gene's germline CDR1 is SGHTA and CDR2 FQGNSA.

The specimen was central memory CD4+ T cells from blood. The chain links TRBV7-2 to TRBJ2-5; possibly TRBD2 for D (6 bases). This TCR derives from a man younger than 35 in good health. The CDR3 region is CASSFLRGQETQYF. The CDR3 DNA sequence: TGTGCCAGCAGCTTCCTACGGGGGCAAGAGACCCAGTACTTC. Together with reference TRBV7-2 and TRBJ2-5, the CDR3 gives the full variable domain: GAGVSQSPSNKVTEKGKDVELRCDPISGHTALYWYRQSLGQGLEFLIYFQGNSAPDKSGLPSDRFSAERTGGSVSTLTIQRTQQEDSAVYLCASSFLRGQETQYFGPGTRLLVL.